This TCR beta chain came from a study of beta chain features in type 1 diabetes. The isolated RNA, all of it, was reverse transcribed, so expressed TCRB transcripts were what got sequenced. Profiled with immunoSEQ multiplex PCR; TCRdb holds only in-frame clones, not every one. The repertoire holds 160,000 or so clones, over 7.5% seen once, with roughly 2.5% in the top ten. Study outcomes and limitations: More deletions and fewer insertions at VDJ junctions were found in patients with type 1 diabetes.

V lost 4 bases, J lost 3 bases, and 4 bases stayed unmatched. Germline V gene sequence: CDR1 SNHLY, CDR2 FYNNEI. The CDR3 extends over 14 amino acids. Of note for this clone: Its antigen is not known.

Material for sequencing was central memory CD4+ T cells from blood. The TCR comes from a woman aged 18-35 years in good health. The chain links TRBV2 to TRBJ2-7, with TRBD1 matching 9 bases. This CDR3 is CASSAGTGYYEQYF. In DNA form, the CDR3 reads TGTGCCAGCAGTGCGGGGACAGGGTACTACGAGCAGTACTTC.